The 8 T cell receptor beta chains reported below all come from one sample, sequenced in a study of blood T cell repertoires in COVID-19. TCRdb keeps only in-frame clones here, not all; method: immunoSEQ multiplex PCR. Of 200,000 to 250,000 clones listed, approximately 80% are singletons. The sequenced sample was peripheral blood. The receptors originated from a woman aged 80 or older with COVID-19, enrolled during active disease.

The genes are TRBV12-3 or TRBV12-4 and TRBJ2-5, with a tentative D call TRBD2 (6 bases). The CDR3 has 11 amino acids. Trimming shortened V by 8 bases and J by 4 bases, and 8 bases separated the two germline ends. The CDR3 DNA reads TGTGCCAGCTTGGGGGGAGAGACCCAGTACTTC. Its protein product is CASLGGETQYF.

The chain uses TRBV12-3 or TRBV12-4 and TRBJ1-1, with a possible D match to TRBD1 (5 bases). The CDR3 loop spans 12 amino acids. V lost 3 bases, J lost 8 bases, and 10 bases lay in between. The CDR3 loop is CASSFGQGEAFF. In nucleotides, the CDR3 is TGTGCCAGCAGTTTCGGGCAGGGAGAAGCTTTCTTT.

DNA for the CDR3: TGTGCCAGCAGCCCCGGGGGATACGAGCAGTACTTC. Translating gives CASSPGGYEQYF. The rearrangement links TRBV3-1 (or the pseudogene TRBV3-2) to TRBJ2-7, with a tentative D call TRBD2 (6 bases). Trimming took 4 bases from V and 4 from J, leaving 8 bases between them. Germline CDR1 and CDR2: LGHDT and YNNKEL (reference sequence). The CDR3 runs 12 residues.

The chain is built from TRBV5-1 and TRBJ2-1; D is possibly TRBD1 (6 bases). V gave up 4 bases and J gave up 9 bases, with 14 bases separating them. The CDR3 totals 13 residues. Germline V CDR1 and CDR2: SGHRS, YFSETQ. CDR3 coding DNA: TGCGCCAGCAGCCTTGGACAGTCAGGTGAGCAGTTCTTC. Its protein is CASSLGQSGEQFF. Looking up the rest from reference TRBV5-1 and TRBJ2-1 gives the full variable domain: KAGVTQTPRYLIKTRGQQVTLSCSPISGHRSVSWYQQTPGQGLQFLFEYFSETQRNKGNFPGRFSGRQFSNSRSEMNVSTLELGDSALYLCASSLGQSGEQFFGPGTRLTVL.

CDR3 DNA: TGTGCCAGCAAGACAGACTTTAATGAAAAACTGTTTTTT. This codes for CASKTDFNEKLFF. The chain combines TRBV2 with TRBJ1-4, with D possibly matching TRBD1 (5 bases). The CDR3 consists of 13 residues. The germline gives CDR1 SNHLY, CDR2 FYNNEI. V was pared by 7 bases and J by 4 bases, with 10 bases between.

The sample holds one count of this clone. CDR3 in DNA: TGTGCCAGCAGTGAGGGGGGAGTTGGGCCCTACGAGCAGTACTTC. Its translation: CASSEGGVGPYEQYF. The chain uses TRBV6-4 and TRBJ2-7; tentatively, D is TRBD2 (6 bases). V dropped 3 bases and J dropped 2 bases, with 14 bases sitting between them. CDR3 size: 15 residues. Germline V CDR1 and CDR2: MRHNA, SNTAGT.

The rearrangement joins TRBV6-5 to TRBJ2-7; tentative D call: TRBD1 (5 bases). Trimming shortened V by 6 bases and J by 2 bases, and 8 bases separated the two germline ends. The germline V gene encodes CDR1 MNHEY and CDR2 SVGAGI. This CDR3 spans 12 amino acids. The CDR3 spells CASRDSAYEQYF. The CDR3 region has the DNA TGTGCCAGCAGAGACAGTGCCTACGAGCAGTACTTC.

This chain links TRBV18 with TRBJ2-1; 7 bases agree with TRBD1. The CDR3 contains 14 residues. The ends lost 2 bases at V and 7 bases at J; junction bases unmatched: 5. CDR1 is KGHSH and CDR2 is LQKENI in the germline V gene. The CDR3 DNA sequence: TGTGCCAGCTCACCATCTGGGACAGCGAATGAGCAGTTCTTC. It codes for CASSPSGTANEQFF.